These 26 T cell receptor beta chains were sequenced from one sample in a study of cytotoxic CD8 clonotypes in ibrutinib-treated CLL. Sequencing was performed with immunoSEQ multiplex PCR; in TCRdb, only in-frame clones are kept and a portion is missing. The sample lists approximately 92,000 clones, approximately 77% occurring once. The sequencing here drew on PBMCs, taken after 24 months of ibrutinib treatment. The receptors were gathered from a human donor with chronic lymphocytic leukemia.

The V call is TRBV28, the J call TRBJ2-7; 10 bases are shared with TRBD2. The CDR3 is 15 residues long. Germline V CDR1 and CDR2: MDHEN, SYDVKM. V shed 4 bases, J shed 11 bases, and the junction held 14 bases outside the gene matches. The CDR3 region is CASSSPLAGEWEEYF. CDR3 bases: TGTGCCAGCAGTTCCCCCCTAGCGGGAGAGTGGGAGGAGTACTTC. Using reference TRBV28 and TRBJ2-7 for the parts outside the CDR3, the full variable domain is DVKVTQSSRYLVKRTGEKVFLECVQDMDHENMFWYRQDPGLGLRLIYFSYDVKMKEKGDIPEGYSVSREKKERFSLILESASTNQTSMYLCASSSPLAGEWEEYFGPGTRLTVT.

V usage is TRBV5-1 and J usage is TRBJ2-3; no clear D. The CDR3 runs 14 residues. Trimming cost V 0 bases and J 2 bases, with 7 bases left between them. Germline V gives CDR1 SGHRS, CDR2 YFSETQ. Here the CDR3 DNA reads TGCGCCAGCAGCTTGGAGGCGGACACAGATACGCAGTATTTT. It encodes CASSLEADTDTQYF.

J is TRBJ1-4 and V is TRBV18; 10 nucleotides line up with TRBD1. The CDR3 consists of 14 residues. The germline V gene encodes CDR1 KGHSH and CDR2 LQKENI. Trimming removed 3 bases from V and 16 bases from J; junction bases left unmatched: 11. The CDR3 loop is CASSPRGTGVEAFF. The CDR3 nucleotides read TGTGCCAGCTCACCGCGCGGGACAGGGGTCGAGGCGTTTTTT.

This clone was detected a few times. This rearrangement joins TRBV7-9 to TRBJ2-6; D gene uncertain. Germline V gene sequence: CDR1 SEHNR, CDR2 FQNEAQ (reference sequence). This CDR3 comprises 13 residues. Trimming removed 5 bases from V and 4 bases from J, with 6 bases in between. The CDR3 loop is CASSLLGANVLTF. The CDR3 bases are TGTGCCAGCAGCCTCCTCGGGGCCAACGTCCTGACTTTC.

CDR3 sequence (DNA): TGCGCCAGCTCGGGCAGCGGACAACCCCGGGGACACGAGCAGTACTTC. This translates into CASSGSGQPRGHEQYF. The chain carries TRBV10-1 and TRBJ2-7, with D possibly being TRBD1 or TRBD2 (5 bases each). Germline-derived CDR1 and CDR2 are WNHNN and SYGVQD (reference sequence). V was cut by 8 bases and J by 5 bases, with 25 bases left in between. This CDR3 has 16 residues.

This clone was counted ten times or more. CDR3 sequence (DNA): TGTGCCAGCAGCTTAGACGGGAACTATGGCTACACCTTC. This codes for CASSLDGNYGYTF. This chain joins TRBV11-1 and TRBJ1-2; D ambiguous. The ends were cut back, 1 base at V and 2 bases at J, with 5 bases in the middle. This CDR3 comprises 13 residues. CDR1 and CDR2 (germline): SGHAT, FQDESV (reference sequence).

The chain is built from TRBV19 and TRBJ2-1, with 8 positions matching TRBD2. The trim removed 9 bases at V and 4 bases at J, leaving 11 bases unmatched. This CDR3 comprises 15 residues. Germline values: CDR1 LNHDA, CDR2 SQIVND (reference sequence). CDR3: CASRKRESGYNEQFF. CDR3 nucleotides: TGTGCCAGCAGGAAGCGGGAGTCCGGTTACAATGAGCAGTTCTTC. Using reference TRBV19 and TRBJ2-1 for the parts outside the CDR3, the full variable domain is DGGITQSPKYLFRKEGQNVTLSCEQNLNHDAMYWYRQDPGQGLRLIYYSQIVNDFQKGDIAEGYSVSREKKESFPLTVTSAQKNPTAFYLCASRKRESGYNEQFFGPGTRLTVL.

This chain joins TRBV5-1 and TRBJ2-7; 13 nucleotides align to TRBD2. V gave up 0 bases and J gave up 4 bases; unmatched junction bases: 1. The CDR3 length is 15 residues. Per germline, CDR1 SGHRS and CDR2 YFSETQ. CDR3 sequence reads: CASSLGTSGRYEQYF. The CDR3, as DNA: TGCGCCAGCAGCTTGGGGACTAGCGGGAGATACGAGCAGTACTTC.

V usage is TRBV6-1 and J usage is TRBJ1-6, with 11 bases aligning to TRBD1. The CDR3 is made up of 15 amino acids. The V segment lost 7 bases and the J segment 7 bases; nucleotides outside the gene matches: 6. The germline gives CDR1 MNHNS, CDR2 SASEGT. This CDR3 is CASTWTGGRNSPLHF. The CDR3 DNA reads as TGTGCCAGCACCTGGACAGGGGGCCGAAATTCACCCCTCCACTTT.

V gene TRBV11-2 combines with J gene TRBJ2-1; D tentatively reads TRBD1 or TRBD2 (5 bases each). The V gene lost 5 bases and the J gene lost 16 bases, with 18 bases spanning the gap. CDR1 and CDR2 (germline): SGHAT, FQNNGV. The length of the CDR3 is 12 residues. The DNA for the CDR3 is TGTGCCAGCAGCCTCGATCCGGGGCCCGCCTTCTTC. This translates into CASSLDPGPAFF.

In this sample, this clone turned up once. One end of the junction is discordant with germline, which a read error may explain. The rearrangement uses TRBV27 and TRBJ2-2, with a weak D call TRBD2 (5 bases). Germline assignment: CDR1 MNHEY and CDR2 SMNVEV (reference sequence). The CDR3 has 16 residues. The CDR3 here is CASSLGRGLNTGELSF. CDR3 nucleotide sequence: TGTGCCAGCAGTTTAGGCCGCGGCCTCAACACCGGGGAGCTGTCTTTT.

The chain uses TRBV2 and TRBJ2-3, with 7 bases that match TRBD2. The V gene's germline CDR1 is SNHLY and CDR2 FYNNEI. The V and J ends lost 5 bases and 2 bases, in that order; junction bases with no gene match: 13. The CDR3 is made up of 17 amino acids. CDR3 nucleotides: TGTGCCAGCAGTTCATTGGGAGGGGCCTGGGACACAGATACGCAGTATTTT. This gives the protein CASSSLGGAWDTDTQYF.

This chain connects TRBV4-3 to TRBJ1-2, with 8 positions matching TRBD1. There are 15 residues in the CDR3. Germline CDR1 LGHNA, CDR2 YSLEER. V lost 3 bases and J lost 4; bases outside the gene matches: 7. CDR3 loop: CASSHPGQVLYGYTF. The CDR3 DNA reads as TGCGCCAGCAGCCACCCGGGACAGGTACTCTATGGCTACACCTTC.

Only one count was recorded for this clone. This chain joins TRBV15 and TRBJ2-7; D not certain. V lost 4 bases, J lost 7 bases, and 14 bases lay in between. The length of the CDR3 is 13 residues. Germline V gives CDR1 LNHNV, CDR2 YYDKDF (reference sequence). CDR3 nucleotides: TGTGCCACCAGCATCCCCGCAGTGGGAGAGCAGTACTTC. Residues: CATSIPAVGEQYF. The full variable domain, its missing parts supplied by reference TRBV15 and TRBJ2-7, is DAMVIQNPRYQVTQFGKPVTLSCSQTLNHNVMYWYQQKSSQAPKLLFHYYDKDFNNEADTPDNFQSRRPNTSFCFLDIRSPGLGDTAMYLCATSIPAVGEQYFGPGTRLTVT.

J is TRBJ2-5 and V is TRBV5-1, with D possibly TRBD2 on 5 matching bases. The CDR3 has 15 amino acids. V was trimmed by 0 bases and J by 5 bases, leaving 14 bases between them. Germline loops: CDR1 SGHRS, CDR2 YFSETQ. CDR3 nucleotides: TGCGCCAGCAGCTTGGCCGCGGGTAGTGTGGAGACCCAGTACTTC. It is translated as CASSLAAGSVETQYF.

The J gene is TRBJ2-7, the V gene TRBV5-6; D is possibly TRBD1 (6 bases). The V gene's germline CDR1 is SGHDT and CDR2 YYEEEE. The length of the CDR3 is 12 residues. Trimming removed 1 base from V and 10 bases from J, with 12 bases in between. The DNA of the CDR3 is TGTGCCAGCAGCTTGTGGGACACTCCACAGTACTTC. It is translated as CASSLWDTPQYF.

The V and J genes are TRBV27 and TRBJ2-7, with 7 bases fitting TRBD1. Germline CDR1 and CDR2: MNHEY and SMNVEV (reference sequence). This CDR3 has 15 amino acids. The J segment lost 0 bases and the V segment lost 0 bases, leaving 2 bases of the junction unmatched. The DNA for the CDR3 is TGTGCCAGCAGTTTATCCGGGACAGCCTCCTACGAGCAGTACTTC. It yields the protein CASSLSGTASYEQYF.

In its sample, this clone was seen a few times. CDR3 nucleotides: TGTGCCATCAGTGACGGACTAGCGGGAAGGACAGATACGCAGTATTTT. Translation gives CAISDGLAGRTDTQYF. This chain uses TRBV10-3 with TRBJ2-3, with 12 nucleotides matching TRBD2. The V segment lost 3 bases and the J segment 3 bases; nucleotides outside the gene matches: 4. CDR3 size: 16 residues. Looked up from germline, CDR1 is ENHRY and CDR2 is SYGVKD.

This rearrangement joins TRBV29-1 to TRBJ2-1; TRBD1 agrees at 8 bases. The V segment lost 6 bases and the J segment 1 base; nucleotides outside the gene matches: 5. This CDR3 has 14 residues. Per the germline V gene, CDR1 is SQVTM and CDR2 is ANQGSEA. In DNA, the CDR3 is TGCAGCGTGGACAGGGCGGCTTCCTACAATGAGCAGTTCTTC. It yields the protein CSVDRAASYNEQFF.

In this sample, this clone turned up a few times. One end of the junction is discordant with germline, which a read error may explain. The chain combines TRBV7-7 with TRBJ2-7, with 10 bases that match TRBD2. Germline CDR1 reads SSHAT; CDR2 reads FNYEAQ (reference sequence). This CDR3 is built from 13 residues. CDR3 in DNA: TGTGCTAGCAGCCCTAGCGGGAGTGGCGAGCAGTACTTC. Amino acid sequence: CASSPSGSGEQYF.

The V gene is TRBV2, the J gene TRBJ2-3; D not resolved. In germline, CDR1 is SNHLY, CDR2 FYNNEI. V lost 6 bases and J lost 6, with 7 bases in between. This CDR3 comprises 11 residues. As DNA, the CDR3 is TGTGCCAGCAGGGACCCGGATACGCAGTATTTT. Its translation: CASRDPDTQYF.

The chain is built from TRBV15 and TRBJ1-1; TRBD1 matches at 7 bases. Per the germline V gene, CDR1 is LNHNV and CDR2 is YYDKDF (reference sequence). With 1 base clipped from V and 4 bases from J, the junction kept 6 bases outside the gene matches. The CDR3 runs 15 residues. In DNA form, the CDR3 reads TGTGCCACCAGCAGAGGAGCGACAGGGTCCACTGAAGCTTTCTTT. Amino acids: CATSRGATGSTEAFF.

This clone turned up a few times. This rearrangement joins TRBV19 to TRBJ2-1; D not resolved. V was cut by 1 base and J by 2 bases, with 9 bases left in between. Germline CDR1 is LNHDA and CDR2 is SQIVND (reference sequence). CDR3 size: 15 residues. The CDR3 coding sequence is TGTGCCAGTAGTATAGGCACCAAAGCCTACAATGAGCAGTTCTTC. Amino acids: CASSIGTKAYNEQFF.

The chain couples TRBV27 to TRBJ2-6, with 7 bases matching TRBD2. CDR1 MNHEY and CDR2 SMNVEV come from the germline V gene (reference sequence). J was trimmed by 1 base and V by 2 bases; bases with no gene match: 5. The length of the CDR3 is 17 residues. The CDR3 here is CASSLKGGGSGANVLTF. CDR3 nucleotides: TGTGCCAGCAGTTTAAAGGGCGGGGGATCTGGGGCCAACGTCCTGACTTTC.

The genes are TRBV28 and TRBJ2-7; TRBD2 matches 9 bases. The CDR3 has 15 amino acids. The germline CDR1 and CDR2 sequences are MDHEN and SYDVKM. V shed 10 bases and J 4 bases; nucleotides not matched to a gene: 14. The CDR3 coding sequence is TGTGCCATCACGACCGGGACTAGCAGTTCTTACGAGCAGTACTTC. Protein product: CAITTGTSSSYEQYF.

The DNA of the CDR3 is TGTGCCTGGCAAACCTCGGACAGATGGACTGAAGCTTTCTTT. This codes for CAWQTSDRWTEAFF. The V gene is TRBV30, the J gene TRBJ1-1; tentative D call: TRBD1 (6 bases). This CDR3 has 14 amino acids. The germline V gene has CDR1 GTSNPN and CDR2 SVGIG (reference sequence). Trimming took 5 bases from V and 5 from J, leaving 18 bases between them.